This passage covers 22 T cell receptor beta chains from one sample sequenced in a study of blood T cell repertoires in COVID-19. Clones were sequenced by immunoSEQ multiplex PCR, and TCRdb holds only the in-frame ones, with some missing. The table has hundreds of thousands of clones, roughly three quarters seen once. Sequenced material: peripheral blood. All receptors come from a middle-aged woman with active or convalescent COVID-19.

V is TRBV6-6 and J is TRBJ2-7; 9 positions match TRBD2. V gave up 4 bases and J gave up 4 bases; unmatched junction bases: 8. This CDR3 spans 15 amino acids. Per the germline V gene, CDR1 is MNHNY and CDR2 is SVGAGI (reference sequence). DNA of the CDR3: TGTGCCAGCAGTTTAGCGGGCGGGGGGGCGTACGAGCAGTACTTC. This sequence encodes CASSLAGGGAYEQYF.

The chain has TRBV24-1 and TRBJ2-2, with TRBD2 as a possible D gene (5 bases). CDR3 length: 15 amino acids. Germline loops: CDR1 KGHDR, CDR2 SFDVKD. The V end lost 9 bases, the J end lost 5 bases, and 18 bases lay between the germline ends. CDR3 protein: CATQSEGRVTGELFF. Here the CDR3 DNA reads TGTGCCACCCAGAGCGAGGGCCGAGTTACCGGGGAGCTGTTTTTT.

The gene calls are TRBV30 and TRBJ1-6; D might be TRBD1 (5 bases). Germline-derived CDR1 and CDR2 are GTSNPN and SVGIG (reference sequence). Trimming cost V 2 bases and J 10 bases, with 15 bases left between them. This CDR3 has 14 amino acids. CDR3: CAWSSGGKESPLHF. In DNA form, the CDR3 reads TGTGCCTGGAGTTCTGGGGGGAAGGAGTCACCCCTCCACTTT. The full variable domain, completed using reference TRBV30 and TRBJ1-6, is SQTIHQWPATLVQPVGSPLSLECTVEGTSNPNLYWYRQAAGRGLQLLFYSVGIGQISSEVPQNLSASRPQDRQFILSSKKLLLSDSGFYLCAWSSGGKESPLHFGNGTRLTVT.

This chain links TRBV10-3 with TRBJ2-3, with D tentatively TRBD1 (5 bases). The CDR3 has 15 residues. CDR1 and CDR2 from the germline V gene are ENHRY and SYGVKD. The V and J ends lost 2 bases and 0 bases respectively, with 9 bases between them. The DNA of the CDR3 is TGTGCCATCAGTGAGGCCACAGGTAGCACAGATACGCAGTATTTT. Translated, it gives CAISEATGSTDTQYF.

V is TRBV3-1 (or the pseudogene TRBV3-2) and J is TRBJ2-1, with 10 bases lining up with TRBD2. V trimming: 4 bases; J trimming: 10 bases; junction bases outside the gene matches: 10. The germline CDR1 and CDR2 sequences are LGHDT and YNNKEL (reference sequence). CDR3 size: 15 residues. The CDR3 protein is CASSPLAGARSEQFF. CDR3 sequence (DNA): TGTGCCAGCAGCCCCCTAGCGGGGGCTCGATCCGAGCAGTTCTTC.

This clone was recorded once. The J gene is TRBJ2-1, the V gene TRBV5-1, with D possibly being TRBD1 (6 bases). From germline, CDR1 is SGHRS and CDR2 YFSETQ. V dropped 0 bases and J dropped 8 bases, with 15 bases sitting between them. This CDR3 region has 15 residues. The CDR3 DNA follows: TGCGCCAGCAGCTTGGCCGCAGGGGAAATCCATGAGCAGTTCTTC. It yields the protein CASSLAAGEIHEQFF.

The rearrangement uses TRBV6-5 and TRBJ2-6, with D possibly matching TRBD2 (5 bases). With 3 bases removed from V and 4 bases from J, the gap between germline ends came to 13 bases. Germline values: CDR1 MNHEY, CDR2 SVGAGI. CDR3 length equals 16 residues. CDR3 amino acids: CASSYEGRLGANVLTF. CDR3 nucleotides: TGTGCCAGCAGTTATGAGGGAAGACTAGGGGCCAACGTCCTGACTTTC.

The chain couples TRBV4-2 to TRBJ2-3, with D tentatively TRBD2 (5 bases). The germline CDR1 and CDR2 sequences are LGHNA and YNFKEQ. V gave up 1 base and J gave up 1 base, with 15 bases separating them. The CDR3 length is 17 residues. Written as DNA, the CDR3 is TGTGCCAGCAGCCAAGCGCACAAGGGAGACGGCACAGATACGCAGTATTTT. Translation: CASSQAHKGDGTDTQYF.

The chain combines TRBV27 with TRBJ1-2; the D gene is possibly TRBD1 (6 bases). The V end lost 6 bases, the J end lost 1 base, and 9 bases lay between the germline ends. Per germline, CDR1 MNHEY and CDR2 SMNVEV (reference sequence). The CDR3 covers 13 residues. CDR3 sequence: CASRYRVNYGYTF. CDR3 DNA sequence: TGTGCCAGCAGGTACAGGGTTAACTATGGCTACACCTTC.

In this sample, this clone turned up a few times. The chain joins TRBV6-6 to TRBJ1-5, with 7 bases matching TRBD1. V was clipped by 3 bases and J by 2 bases; unmatched bases: 1. Germline-derived CDR1 and CDR2 are MNHNY and SVGAGI (reference sequence). CDR3 length: 14 amino acids. CDR3 protein: CASSYGQGNQPQHF. The CDR3 DNA is TGTGCCAGCAGTTATGGACAGGGCAATCAGCCCCAGCATTTT.

The chain uses TRBV7-3 and TRBJ2-3; TRBD1 is a possible D gene (5 bases). Germline CDR1 is SGHTA and CDR2 is FQGTGA. Trimming left V 2 bases short and J 1 base short, with 13 bases between. This CDR3 is built from 16 residues. For the CDR3, the DNA is TGTGCCAGCAGCTTAGGGGCCAGTCAGGGCACAGATACGCAGTATTTT. The encoded protein is CASSLGASQGTDTQYF.

V and J are TRBV10-1 and TRBJ1-1; tentatively, D is TRBD1 (6 bases). Germline V gene data show CDR1 as WNHNN and CDR2 as SYGVQD (reference sequence). This CDR3 comprises 13 residues. Trimming cost V 6 bases and J 1 base, with 9 bases left between them. The CDR3 DNA sequence: TGCGCCAGCAGCAGGGGCGGGAACACTGAAGCTTTCTTT. This gives the protein CASSRGGNTEAFF.

The genes are TRBV5-1 and TRBJ2-2; 11 bases match TRBD1. CDR3 length: 18 amino acids. CDR1 SGHRS and CDR2 YFSETQ come from the germline V gene. The junction had 10 bases not matched to a gene; V was cut back by 4 bases and J by 2 bases. CDR3 sequence: CASSLAPRTGGNTGELFF. As DNA, the CDR3 is TGCGCCAGCAGCCTAGCCCCAAGGACAGGGGGCAACACCGGGGAGCTGTTTTTT.

This sequence joins TRBV7-8 and TRBJ2-2, with D tentatively TRBD1 (5 bases). The CDR3 length is 14 residues. The V gene lost 3 bases and the J gene lost 5 bases, with 10 bases spanning the gap. Germline-derived CDR1 and CDR2 are SGHVS and FQNEAQ. The CDR3: CASSFRGGTGELFF. In DNA, the CDR3 is TGTGCCAGCAGCTTTAGGGGTGGAACCGGGGAGCTGTTTTTT. Supplemented by reference TRBV7-8 and TRBJ2-2, the full variable domain reads GAGVSQSPRYKVAKRGQDVALRCDPISGHVSLFWYQQALGQGPEFLTYFQNEAQLDKSGLPSDRFFAERPEGSVSTLKIQRTQQEDSAVYLCASSFRGGTGELFFGEGSRLTVL.

V and J are TRBV5-4 and TRBJ1-1; D ambiguous. The CDR3 extends over 14 amino acids. Per germline, CDR1 SGHNT and CDR2 YYREEE (reference sequence). Trimming took 1 base from V and 4 from J, leaving 11 bases between them. CDR3 nucleotide sequence: TGTGCCAGCAGCTTGCGAATCGCAGGCACTGAAGCTTTCTTT. This gives the protein CASSLRIAGTEAFF.

The chain uses TRBV9 and TRBJ1-2; 7 nucleotides match TRBD1. Germline CDR1 SGDLS, CDR2 YYNGEE. The CDR3 has 13 residues. After removal of 2 bases from V and 8 bases from J, the junction contained 6 bases not matched to a gene. CDR3 residues: CASSVRQGGGYTF. CDR3 nucleotides: TGTGCCAGCAGCGTTCGACAGGGTGGCGGCTACACCTTC. The full variable domain, its missing parts supplied by reference TRBV9 and TRBJ1-2, is DSGVTQTPKHLITATGQRVTLRCSPRSGDLSVYWYQQSLDQGLQFLIQYYNGEERAKGNILERFSAQQFPDLHSELNLSSLELGDSALYFCASSVRQGGGYTFGSGTRLTVV.

V is TRBV6-1 and J is TRBJ1-2, with unresolved D. Germline V gives CDR1 MNHNS, CDR2 SASEGT. There are 13 residues in the CDR3. V lost 1 base, J lost 4 bases, and 7 bases lay in between. The CDR3 spells CASSEGQGYGYTF. CDR3 nucleotides: TGTGCCAGCAGTGAAGGACAAGGCTATGGCTACACCTTC.

This clone came up once. The V and J genes are TRBV18 and TRBJ2-7; 8 nucleotides match TRBD1. The CDR3 spans 15 residues. With V trimmed by 2 bases and J by 0 bases, 3 bases remained unmatched. CDR1 and CDR2 from the germline V gene are KGHSH and LQKENI. The CDR3 coding sequence is TGTGCCAGCTCACCAACAGGGGGTAGCTCCTACGAGCAGTACGTC. Amino acids: CASSPTGGSSYEQYV.

The rearrangement links TRBV4-2 to TRBJ2-1, with D maybe TRBD2 (6 bases). The germline V gene has CDR1 LGHNA and CDR2 YNFKEQ. V lost 0 bases, J lost 9 bases, and 12 bases lay in between. The CDR3 spans 14 residues. The CDR3 loop is CASSQDPSAGEQFF. In nucleotides, the CDR3 is TGTGCCAGCAGCCAAGATCCTAGCGCGGGTGAGCAGTTCTTC.

The CDR3, as DNA: TGTGCCAGCAGCCAAGATGGGTCAGGGGGAGGCTACACCTTC. This encodes CASSQDGSGGGYTF. This chain connects TRBV4-2 to TRBJ1-2; 7 nucleotides agree with TRBD1. CDR1 LGHNA and CDR2 YNFKEQ come from the germline V gene. The length of the CDR3 is 14 residues. The J segment lost 8 bases and the V segment lost 0 bases, leaving 6 bases of the junction unmatched.

The table lists this clone with a count of one. V gene TRBV28 combines with J gene TRBJ1-2; TRBD1 matches at 7 bases. The CDR3 runs 14 residues. Losses at the gene ends were 6 bases for V and 3 bases for J; bases not matched to a gene: 7. Germline-derived CDR1 and CDR2 are MDHEN and SYDVKM. The CDR3 is CASSRQGTYYGYTF. In DNA, the CDR3 is TGTGCCAGCAGCCGACAGGGTACATACTATGGCTACACCTTC.

This sequence joins TRBV27 and TRBJ2-3; the match to TRBD2 covers 15 bases. Germline CDR1 reads MNHEY; CDR2 reads SMNVEV (reference sequence). The ends lost 8 bases at V and 4 bases at J; junction bases unmatched: 4. This CDR3 comprises 15 residues. As DNA, the CDR3 is TGTGCCAGCCGGACTAGCGGGGGGGCCGCAGATACGCAGTATTTT. It specifies CASRTSGGAADTQYF.